A selection of T cell receptor beta chains follows, all from one sample in a study of Graves' ophthalmopathy and Graves' hyperthyroidism. Each CDR3 protein is one row after TCRdb ran MiXCR on the multiplex PCR reads. Of more than 550,000 distinct CDR3 sequences in the sample, more than 40% were seen once. Material: peripheral blood. The source is an adult man with Graves' ophthalmopathy. The CDR3 runs from the conserved cysteine through the conserved F or W. D genes are given only for firm matches. Part of the rows lack a size; the others show once, few, many or a class for expanded clones.

d_call j_call v_call clone_size cdr3_aa cdr3_nt
NA TRBJ2-2 TRBV9 NA CASSVGNRGSGELFF TGTGCCAGCAGCGTAGGAAACCGGGGTTCAGGGGAGCTGTTTTTT
NA TRBJ2-7 TRBV16 NA CASSLQGRTYEQYF TGTGCCAGCAGCCTACAGGGAAGGACCTACGAGCAGTACTTC
NA TRBJ1-1 TRBV19 NA CASSISTFGTTDEAFF TGTGCCAGTAGTATATCCACTTTCGGGACAACCGATGAAGCTTTCTTT
NA TRBJ2-5 TRBV24-1 many CATSDPRGGETQYF TGTGCCACCAGTGATCCCAGGGGTGGAGAGACCCAGTACTTC
TRBD2 TRBJ2-7 TRBV12-5 NA CASGLVLTGGPSEQYF TGTGCTAGTGGTTTGGTACTTACGGGAGGGCCGAGCGAGCAGTACTTC
TRBD1 TRBJ1-3 TRBV11-2 many CASSFQDRGNTIYF TGTGCCAGCAGCTTCCAGGACAGGGGAAACACCATATATTTT
NA TRBJ2-5 TRBV9 many CASSQPPAGVETQYF TGTGCCAGCAGCCAACCTCCTGCCGGGGTAGAGACCCAGTACTTC
TRBD1 TRBJ2-7 TRBV20-1 many CSAEDRQSSYEQYF TGCAGTGCAGAGGACAGGCAGAGCTCCTACGAGCAGTACTTC
NA TRBJ1-1 TRBV20-1 NA CSAREARTAFF TGCAGTGCTAGAGAGGCACGGACAGCTTTCTTT
NA TRBJ2-7 TRBV12-3/TRBV12-4 NA CASSLWPISYEQYF TGTGCCAGCAGTTTATGGCCGATCTCCTACGAGCAGTACTTC
NA TRBJ1-5 TRBV20-1 many CSARVDGNQPQHF TGCAGTGCTAGAGTTGATGGAAATCAGCCCCAGCATTTT
NA TRBJ2-1 TRBV7-9 NA CASSLGAAEQFF TGTGCCAGCAGCTTAGGGGCCGCTGAGCAGTTCTTC
TRBD1 TRBJ2-2 TRBV7-9 few CASSFRDRQYTGELFF TGTGCCAGCAGCTTCCGGGACAGACAATACACCGGGGAGCTGTTTTTT
NA TRBJ1-4 TRBV7-2 many CASSPGRQGEKLFF TGTGCCAGCAGCCCCGGGAGGCAGGGAGAAAAACTGTTTTTT
NA TRBJ1-4 TRBV25-1 NA CASSSFPGHPEKLFF TGTGCCAGCAGTTCTTTCCCGGGACATCCGGAAAAACTGTTTTTT
TRBD2 TRBJ2-6 TRBV10-3 NA CASTSGRLTGANVLTF TGTGCCTCGACTAGCGGGAGACTTACTGGGGCCAACGTCCTGACTTTC
TRBD1 TRBJ1-5 TRBV12-3/TRBV12-4 few CASSLGQLHSNQPQHF TGTGCCAGCAGTTTGGGACAGCTCCATAGCAATCAGCCCCAGCATTTT
NA TRBJ1-5 TRBV2 many CASNYGDIDQPQHF TGTGCCAGCAATTACGGGGACATCGATCAGCCCCAGCATTTT
TRBD2 TRBJ2-5 TRBV20-1 NA CSARLTSGAETQYF TGCAGTGCTAGATTGACTAGCGGGGCTGAGACCCAGTACTTC
NA TRBJ2-7 TRBV7-9 many CASSLAFGPSSSYEQYF TGTGCCAGCAGCTTAGCGTTTGGCCCAAGTAGCTCCTACGAGCAGTACTTC
NA TRBJ2-5 TRBV25-1 many CASSEWVSLQETQYF TGTGCCAGCAGTGAATGGGTCAGCCTCCAAGAGACCCAGTACTTC
NA TRBJ2-5 TRBV7-9 many CASSFPSETQYF TGTGCCAGCAGCTTCCCGTCGGAGACCCAGTACTTC
TRBD1 TRBJ1-3 TRBV10-3 NA CAIGQGVSGNTIYF TGTGCCATCGGACAGGGGGTCTCTGGAAACACCATATATTTT
NA TRBJ2-2 TRBV9 few CASSPSWGGANTGELFF TGTGCCAGCAGCCCCTCCTGGGGCGGAGCGAACACCGGGGAGCTGTTTTTT
TRBD1 TRBJ1-2 TRBV19 many CASTPKGRGRVYGYTF TGTGCCAGTACCCCAAAGGGAAGGGGGCGCGTCTATGGCTACACCTTC
TRBD1 TRBJ2-5 TRBV29-1 NA CSVIRQGQETQYF TGCAGCGTTATCCGACAGGGGCAAGAGACCCAGTACTTC
TRBD1 TRBJ1-5 TRBV10-3 NA CAISGTGGRQPQHF TGTGCCATCAGTGGGACAGGGGGACGGCAGCCCCAGCATTTT
TRBD2 TRBJ2-7 TRBV15 many CATSPGGAVSYEQYF TGTGCCACCAGCCCGGGAGGAGCTGTGTCCTACGAGCAGTACTTC
NA TRBJ2-6 TRBV29-1 NA CSVDVDGRNTEAF TGCAGCGTGGACGTGGACGGGCGAAACACTGAAGCTTTC
NA TRBJ1-5 TRBV12-3/TRBV12-4 few CASRKGTSNQPQHF TGTGCCAGCAGGAAGGGAACAAGCAATCAGCCCCAGCATTTT
NA TRBJ2-7 TRBV2 many CASRTGDLGEQYF TGTGCCAGCAGGACAGGAGATCTAGGGGAGCAGTACTTC
NA TRBJ1-2 TRBV7-2 many CASSLADGGGGGYTF TGTGCCAGCAGCTTGGCAGACGGCGGCGGGGGAGGCTACACCTTC
NA TRBJ2-2 TRBV2 many CASSVSGLKNTGELFF TGTGCCAGCAGTGTTTCGGGACTCAAGAACACCGGGGAGCTGTTTTTT
TRBD1 TRBJ1-5 TRBV12-3/TRBV12-4 many CASSPDRVGEPQHF TGTGCCAGCAGTCCTGACAGGGTTGGAGAGCCCCAGCATTTT
NA TRBJ2-7 TRBV6-6 few CASGIRAMDEQYF TGTGCCAGCGGGATAAGGGCCATGGACGAGCAGTACTTC